The table lists the clone carrying this TCR beta chain with a count of one. This specimen comes from a study of blood T cell repertoires in COVID-19. The table came from immunoSEQ multiplex PCR; TCRdb's copy has only in-frame clones and leaves some out. Of more than 250,000 clones listed, more than 75% are singletons. The source is a woman aged 50 to 60 with acute or convalescent COVID-19. Sequenced material: peripheral blood.

CDR3: CAISESRGQWGNQPQHF. The CDR3 coding sequence is TGTGCCATCAGTGAGTCGAGGGGGCAATGGGGCAATCAGCCCCAGCATTTT. The rearrangement links TRBV10-3 to TRBJ1-5; TRBD1 matches 7 bases. The CDR3 has 17 amino acids. V gave up 0 bases and J gave up 2 bases; unmatched junction bases: 7. Germline V lookup: CDR1 ENHRY, CDR2 SYGVKD.